This T cell receptor beta chain stems from a study of STAT5B mutations in CD4+ large granular lymphocyte leukemia. The study, taken as a whole, reports: Compared with healthy controls (2/35), patient top clones favored TRBV06 (8/27).

Losses at the gene ends were 2 bases for V and 4 bases for J; bases not matched to a gene: 9. The CDR3 has 17 amino acids. CDR1 and CDR2 from the germline V gene are SGHDN and FVKESK. The assay was run at survey level. Profiling relied on immunoSEQ multiplex PCR, and the TCRdb table lists in-frame clones only, not all of them. Of 30,000 to 35,000 clones in the sample, less than 85% are singletons; the top ten hold more than 6%. For this clone: Its cognate antigen is unknown.

This sequence was found in a human donor in good health. The specimen was CD4+ T cells from blood buffy coats. This chain uses TRBV14 with TRBJ1-3; 9 positions match TRBD1. The CDR3 protein is CASSQNPGQGSGNTIYF. Here the CDR3 DNA reads TGTGCCAGCAGCCAAAATCCCGGACAGGGGAGCGGAAACACCATATATTTT.